The sequence of this TCR beta chain was determined in a study of beta chain features in type 1 diabetes. Study-level information: Cell yields, age and gender were similar between patients and healthy donors.

The investigators reverse transcribed all of the isolated RNA, so they sequenced expressed TCRB transcripts. The method was immunoSEQ multiplex PCR; TCRdb's version includes in-frame clones alone and lacks a portion of them. In the table there are approximately 200,000 clones, 9.6% of which are singletons. Trimming took 1 base from V and 6 from J, leaving 15 bases between them. The CDR3 length is 16 residues. Germline CDR1 and CDR2: SEHNR and FQNEAQ (reference sequence). This clone was seen more than once but under ten times. This TCR was recovered from a woman younger than 30 in good health. Sequenced: naive CD4+ T cells from blood. J is TRBJ1-4 and V is TRBV7-9, with D possibly TRBD1 on 5 matching bases. CDR3 in amino acids: CASSLGEGLRDEKLFF. Here the CDR3 DNA reads TGTGCCAGCAGCTTAGGGGAGGGGCTCCGCGATGAAAAACTGTTTTTT. Variable domain in full (rest from reference TRBV7-9 and TRBJ1-4): DTGVSQNPRHKITKRGQNVTFRCDPISEHNRLYWYRQTLGQGPEFLTYFQNEAQLEKSRLLSDRFSAERPKGSFSTLEIQRTEQGDSAMYLCASSLGEGLRDEKLFFGSGTQLSVL.